Sequencing of this T cell receptor beta chain was carried out in a study of blood T cells in healthy people across ages. Points on this clonotype: What it binds is unknown.

Germline CDR1 reads SGHRS; CDR2 reads YFSETQ. V was pared by 4 bases and J by 5 bases, with 8 bases of the junction left unmatched. The CDR3 length is 16 residues. Study-level results: PBMCs went unsorted, and a conclusive naive versus antigen-experienced comparison was therefore prevented. Strong correlation was found linking TCR beta diversity to naive T cell percentage.

Alongside a J-beta primer mix, a sample-barcoded 5' primer served in a second PCR lasting 7 to 11 cycles. Template switching added a 12-random-nucleotide identifier to every cDNA molecule. TCRdb redid the calling of the 5' RACE reads with MiXCR, one entry per CDR3 protein. This sample has over 1,200,000 distinct CDR3 sequences, with 45% to 70% found just once. This sequence originates from a young man in good health. The chain recombines TRBV5-1 with TRBJ2-1; TRBD2 aligns across 11 bases. The sequenced sample was blood. The CDR3 DNA follows: TGCGCCAGCAGCCTCGGTAGCGGGGGGGCCGACAATGAGCAGTTCTTC. This gives the protein CASSLGSGGADNEQFF.